These T cell receptor beta chains were read from a single sample in a study of cytomegalovirus exposure and HLA in healthy donors. Libraries were prepared by immunoSEQ multiplex PCR; TCRdb keeps only in-frame clonotypes and omits some of them. The table lists about 130,000 clones, about 80% of them singletons, with roughly 4% in the top ten. Sequenced sample: PBMCs. The origin of the receptors is a woman in her thirties or forties in good health and CMV-seronegative. CDR3s include the opening cysteine and the closing phenylalanine or tryptophan. Fields, in order: V gene, J gene, CDR3 protein.

v_gene: TRBV2
j_gene: TRBJ1-1
CDR3aa: CASTRERTEAFF

v_gene: TRBV18
j_gene: TRBJ1-1
CDR3aa: CASSPGRVNTEAFF

v_gene: TRBV28
j_gene: TRBJ2-7
CDR3aa: CASSLTRNTILSSYEQYF

v_gene: TRBV5-1
j_gene: TRBJ2-5
CDR3aa: CASSLAGLAPQAQYF

v_gene: TRBV11-1
j_gene: TRBJ1-2
CDR3aa: CASSPQSIGGNGYTF

v_gene: TRBV9
j_gene: TRBJ1-1
CDR3aa: CASSVGNSNTEAFF

v_gene: TRBV6-1
j_gene: TRBJ1-1
CDR3aa: CASRGQGVRNTEAFF

v_gene: TRBV4-3
j_gene: TRBJ1-5
CDR3aa: CASSQTRSSNQPQHF

v_gene: TRBV12-5
j_gene: TRBJ2-3
CDR3aa: CASGLVLGPTDTQYF

v_gene: TRBV7-9
j_gene: TRBJ1-2
CDR3aa: CASSQLGTGYGYTF

v_gene: TRBV29-1
j_gene: TRBJ1-1
CDR3aa: CSVQRTAQNTEAFF

v_gene: TRBV7-2
j_gene: TRBJ2-7
CDR3aa: CASSKSGSMIYEQYF

v_gene: TRBV5-6
j_gene: TRBJ1-5
CDR3aa: CASSSRRGQPQHF

v_gene: TRBV7-9
j_gene: TRBJ2-3
CDR3aa: CASSFSGSTDTQYF

v_gene: TRBV18
j_gene: TRBJ2-3
CDR3aa: CASSPSDITGDTQYF

v_gene: TRBV6-1
j_gene: TRBJ2-1
CDR3aa: CASSESVREVSEQFF

v_gene: TRBV7-9
j_gene: TRBJ1-2
CDR3aa: CASSLDRANYGYTF

v_gene: TRBV28
j_gene: TRBJ1-1
CDR3aa: CASSPEVWTEAFF